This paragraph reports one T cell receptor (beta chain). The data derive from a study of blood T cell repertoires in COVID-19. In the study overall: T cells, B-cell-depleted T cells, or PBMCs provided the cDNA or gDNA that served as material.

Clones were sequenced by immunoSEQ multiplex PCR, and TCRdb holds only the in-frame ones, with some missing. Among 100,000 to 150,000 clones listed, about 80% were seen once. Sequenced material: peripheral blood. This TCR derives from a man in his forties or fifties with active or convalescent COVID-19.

The CDR3 region is CAISVSTGSLMNTEAFF. CDR3 coding DNA: TGTGCCATCAGTGTTTCGACAGGATCCCTCATGAACACTGAAGCTTTCTTT. The J gene is TRBJ1-1, the V gene TRBV10-3, with D possibly matching TRBD1 (6 bases). This CDR3 comprises 17 residues. V was shortened by 4 bases and J by 0 bases, with 18 bases between the two germline ends. Per germline, CDR1 ENHRY and CDR2 SYGVKD.